This T cell receptor beta chain originates from a study of T cells in Graves' hyperthyroidism and ophthalmopathy. Many counts were recorded for this clonotype. Patients counted as stable if ophthalmopathy did not develop within 18 months. Each patient was aged 18 to 65 and had newly diagnosed hyperthyroidism of under 2 months' duration. Amplified TCR beta CDR3 regions derived from RNA transcripts. The HTBI primer set was used in a first-round RT-PCR of the TCR CDR3. In TCRdb, the multiplex PCR reads were re-called with MiXCR into one record per CDR3 protein. The sample carries under 550,000 distinct CDR3 sequences, around 15% recorded once. Looked up from germline, CDR1 is LGHNA and CDR2 is YSLEER. This CDR3 has 15 amino acids. The V end was cut by 0 bases, the J end by 0 bases, with 8 bases between.

The receptor comes from a woman between 18 and 29 years old with Graves' hyperthyroidism. This chain connects TRBV4-3 to TRBJ1-1, with no clear D. The material sequenced was blood. The CDR3 reads CASSQERALNTEAFF. Written as DNA, the CDR3 is TGCGCCAGCAGCCAAGAGAGGGCCTTGAACACTGAAGCTTTCTTT.